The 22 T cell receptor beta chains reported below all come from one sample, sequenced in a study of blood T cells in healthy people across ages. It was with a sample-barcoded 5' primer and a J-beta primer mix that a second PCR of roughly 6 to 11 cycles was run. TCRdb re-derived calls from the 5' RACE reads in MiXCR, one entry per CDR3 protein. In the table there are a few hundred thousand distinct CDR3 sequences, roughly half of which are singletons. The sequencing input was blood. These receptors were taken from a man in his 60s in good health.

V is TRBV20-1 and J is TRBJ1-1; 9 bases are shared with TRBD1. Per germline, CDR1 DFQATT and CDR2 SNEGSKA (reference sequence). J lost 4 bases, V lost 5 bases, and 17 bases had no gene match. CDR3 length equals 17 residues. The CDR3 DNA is TGCAGTGCTCTTAGCCGGGACAGGGCCTTTTTGGGCACTGAAGCTTTCTTT. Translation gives CSALSRDRAFLGTEAFF.

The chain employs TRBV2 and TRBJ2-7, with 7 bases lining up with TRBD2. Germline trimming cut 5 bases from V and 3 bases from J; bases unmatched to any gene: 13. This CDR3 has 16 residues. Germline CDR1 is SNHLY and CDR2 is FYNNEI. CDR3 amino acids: CASSQTGTGGRYEQYF. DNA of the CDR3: TGTGCCAGCAGTCAAACCGGGACGGGAGGCCGCTACGAGCAGTACTTC. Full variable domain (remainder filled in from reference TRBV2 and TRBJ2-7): EPEVTQTPSHQVTQMGQEVILRCVPISNHLYFYWYRQILGQKVEFLVSFYNNEISEKSEIFDDQFSVERPDGSNFTLKIRSTKLEDSAMYFCASSQTGTGGRYEQYFGPGTRLTVT.

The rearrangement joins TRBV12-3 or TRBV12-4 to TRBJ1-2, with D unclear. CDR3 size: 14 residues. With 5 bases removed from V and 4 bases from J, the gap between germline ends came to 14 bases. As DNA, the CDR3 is TGTGCCAGCAGTGCCAGCGAATTCTTCTATGGCTACACCTTC. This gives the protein CASSASEFFYGYTF.

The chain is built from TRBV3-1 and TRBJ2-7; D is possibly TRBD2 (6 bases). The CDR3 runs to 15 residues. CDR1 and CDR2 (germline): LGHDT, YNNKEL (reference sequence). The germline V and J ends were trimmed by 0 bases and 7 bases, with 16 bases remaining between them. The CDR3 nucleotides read TGTGCCAGCAGCCAAGAAGCAACTTGGCTAGCGGAGCAGTACTTC. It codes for CASSQEATWLAEQYF.

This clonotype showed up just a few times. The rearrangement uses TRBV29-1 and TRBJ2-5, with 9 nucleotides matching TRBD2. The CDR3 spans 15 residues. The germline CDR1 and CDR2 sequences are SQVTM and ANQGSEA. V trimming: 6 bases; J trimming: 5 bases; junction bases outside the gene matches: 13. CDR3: CSVKRTSDPQETQYF. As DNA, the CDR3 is TGCAGCGTCAAGCGGACTAGCGATCCACAGGAGACCCAGTACTTC.

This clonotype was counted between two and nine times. CDR3 nucleotides: TGTGCCAGCAGCGCCAGGGGGTATGAAGGCGAGCAGTACTTC. This codes for CASSARGYEGEQYF. V gene TRBV7-2 combines with J gene TRBJ2-7; 7 nucleotides match TRBD1. J was trimmed by 6 bases and V by 5 bases; bases with no gene match: 10. This CDR3 region has 14 residues. The V gene's germline CDR1 is SGHTA and CDR2 FQGNSA.

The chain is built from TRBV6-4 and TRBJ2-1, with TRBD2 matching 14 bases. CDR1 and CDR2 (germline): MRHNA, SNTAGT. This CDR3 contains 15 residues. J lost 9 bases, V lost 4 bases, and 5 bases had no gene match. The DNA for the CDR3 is TGTGCCAGCAGTGGACTAGCGGGGGGGCCTGGTGAGCAGTTCTTC. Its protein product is CASSGLAGGPGEQFF.

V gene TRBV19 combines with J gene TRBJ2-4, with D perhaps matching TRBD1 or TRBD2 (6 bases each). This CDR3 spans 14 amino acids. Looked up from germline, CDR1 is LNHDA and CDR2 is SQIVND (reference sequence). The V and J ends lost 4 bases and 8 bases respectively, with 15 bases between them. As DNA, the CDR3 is TGTGCCAGTAGTACCACCGGAAGGGGGGACATTCAGTACTTC. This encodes CASSTTGRGDIQYF.

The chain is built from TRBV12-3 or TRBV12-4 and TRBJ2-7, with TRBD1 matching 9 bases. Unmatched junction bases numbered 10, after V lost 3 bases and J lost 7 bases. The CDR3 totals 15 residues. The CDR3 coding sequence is TGTGCCAGCAGTTTTGGGGACAGGGTCGTAAATGAGCAGTACTTC. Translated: CASSFGDRVVNEQYF.

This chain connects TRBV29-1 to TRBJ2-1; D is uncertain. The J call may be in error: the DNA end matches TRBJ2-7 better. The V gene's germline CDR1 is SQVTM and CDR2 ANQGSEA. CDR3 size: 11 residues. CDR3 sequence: CGTLAMGEQYF. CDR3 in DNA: TGCGGTACCCTGGCAATGGGGGAGCAGTACTTC.

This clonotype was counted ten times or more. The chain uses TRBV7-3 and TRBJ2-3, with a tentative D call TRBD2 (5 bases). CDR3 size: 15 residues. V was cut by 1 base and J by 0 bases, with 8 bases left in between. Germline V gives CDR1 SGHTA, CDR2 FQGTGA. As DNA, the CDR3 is TGTGCCAGCAGCTTAAATCCGGGGAGCACAGATACGCAGTATTTT. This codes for CASSLNPGSTDTQYF.

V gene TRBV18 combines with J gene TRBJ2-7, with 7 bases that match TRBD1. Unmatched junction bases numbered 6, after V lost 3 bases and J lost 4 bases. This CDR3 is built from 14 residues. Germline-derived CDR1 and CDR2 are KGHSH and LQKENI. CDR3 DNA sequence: TGTGCCAGCTCACCGCTTGGGACAGTTTACGAGCAGTACTTC. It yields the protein CASSPLGTVYEQYF.

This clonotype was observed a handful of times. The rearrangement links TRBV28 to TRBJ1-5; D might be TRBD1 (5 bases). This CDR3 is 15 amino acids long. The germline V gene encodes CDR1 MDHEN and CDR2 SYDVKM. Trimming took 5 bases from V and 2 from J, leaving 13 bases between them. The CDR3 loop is CASSRIQGGNQPQHF. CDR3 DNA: TGTGCCAGCAGTCGGATCCAAGGGGGCAATCAGCCCCAGCATTTT. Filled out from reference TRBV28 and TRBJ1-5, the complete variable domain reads DVKVTQSSRYLVKRTGEKVFLECVQDMDHENMFWYRQDPGLGLRLIYFSYDVKMKEKGDIPEGYSVSREKKERFSLILESASTNQTSMYLCASSRIQGGNQPQHFGDGTRLSIL.

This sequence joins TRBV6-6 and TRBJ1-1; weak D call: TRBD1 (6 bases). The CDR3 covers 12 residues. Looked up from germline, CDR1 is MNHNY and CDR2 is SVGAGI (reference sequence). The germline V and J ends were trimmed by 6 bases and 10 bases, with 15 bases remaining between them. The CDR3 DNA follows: TGTGCCAGCAGCTTGCCGGGACATGGAGCTTTCTTT. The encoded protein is CASSLPGHGAFF.

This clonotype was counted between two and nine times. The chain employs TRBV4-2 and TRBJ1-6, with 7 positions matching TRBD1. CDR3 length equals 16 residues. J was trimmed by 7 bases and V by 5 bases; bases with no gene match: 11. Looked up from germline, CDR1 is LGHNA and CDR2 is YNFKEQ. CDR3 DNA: TGTGCCAGCAGCTCACCTGGAGCAGGGGGGAATTCACCCCTCCACTTT. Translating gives CASSSPGAGGNSPLHF.

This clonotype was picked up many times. CDR3 bases: TGTGCCAGCAGCTTCGGGGGTTCCTATAATTCACCCCTCCACTTT. It encodes CASSFGGSYNSPLHF. The rearrangement links TRBV7-2 to TRBJ1-6; D is possibly TRBD1 (5 bases). Germline CDR1 is SGHTA and CDR2 is FQGNSA. The length of the CDR3 is 15 residues. Between the trimmed V and J ends, which lost 3 bases and 1 base, there was a span of 7 bases.

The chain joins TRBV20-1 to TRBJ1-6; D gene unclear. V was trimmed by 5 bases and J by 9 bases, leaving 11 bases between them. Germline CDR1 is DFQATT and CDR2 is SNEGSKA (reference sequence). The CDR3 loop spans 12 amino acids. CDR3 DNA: TGCAGTGCTCCGGTCCGGGGTTCACCCCTCCACTTT. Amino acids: CSAPVRGSPLHF.

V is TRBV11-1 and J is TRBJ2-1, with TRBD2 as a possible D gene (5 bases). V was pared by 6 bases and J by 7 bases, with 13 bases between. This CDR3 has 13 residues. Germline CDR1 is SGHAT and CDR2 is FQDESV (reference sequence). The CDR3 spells CASRLVNGNEQFF. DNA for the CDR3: TGTGCCAGCAGACTAGTGAATGGGAATGAGCAGTTCTTC.

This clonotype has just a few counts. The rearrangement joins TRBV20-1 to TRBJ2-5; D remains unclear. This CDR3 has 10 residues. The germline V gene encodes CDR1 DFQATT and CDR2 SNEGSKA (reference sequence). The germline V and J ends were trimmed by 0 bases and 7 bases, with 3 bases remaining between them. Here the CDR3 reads CSARDVTQYF. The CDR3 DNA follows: TGCAGTGCTAGAGATGTGACCCAGTACTTC.

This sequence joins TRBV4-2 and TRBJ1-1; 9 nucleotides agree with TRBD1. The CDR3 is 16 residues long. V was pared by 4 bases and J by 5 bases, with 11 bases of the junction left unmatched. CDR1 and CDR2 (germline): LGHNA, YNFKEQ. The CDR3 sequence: CASSLQKTGGVTEAFF. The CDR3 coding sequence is TGTGCCAGCAGCCTACAGAAGACAGGGGGAGTTACTGAAGCTTTCTTT.

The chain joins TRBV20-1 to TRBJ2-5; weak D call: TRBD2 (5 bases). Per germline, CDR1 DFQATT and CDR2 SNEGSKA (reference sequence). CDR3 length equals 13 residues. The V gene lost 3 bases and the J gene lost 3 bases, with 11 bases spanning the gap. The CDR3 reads CSASDGREETQYF. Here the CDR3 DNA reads TGCAGTGCTAGTGACGGGCGGGAAGAGACCCAGTACTTC.

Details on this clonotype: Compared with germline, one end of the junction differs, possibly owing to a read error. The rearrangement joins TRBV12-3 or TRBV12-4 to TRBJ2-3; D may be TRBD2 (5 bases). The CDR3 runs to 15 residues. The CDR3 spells CASSLTRGKADAQYF. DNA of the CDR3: TGTGCCAGCAGTTTGACCAGAGGGAAGGCAGATGCGCAGTATTTT.